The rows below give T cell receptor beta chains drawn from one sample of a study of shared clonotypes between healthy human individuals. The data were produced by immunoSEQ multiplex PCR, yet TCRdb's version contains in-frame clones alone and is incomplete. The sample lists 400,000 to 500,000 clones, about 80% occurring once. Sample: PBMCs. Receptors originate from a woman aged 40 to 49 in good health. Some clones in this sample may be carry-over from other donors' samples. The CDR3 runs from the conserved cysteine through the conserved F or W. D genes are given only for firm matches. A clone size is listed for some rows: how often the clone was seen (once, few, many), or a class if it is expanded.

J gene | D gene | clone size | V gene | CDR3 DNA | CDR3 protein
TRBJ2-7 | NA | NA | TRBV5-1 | TGCGCCAGCAGCTTGGCGGGGTCCTACGAGCAGTACTTC | CASSLAGSYEQYF
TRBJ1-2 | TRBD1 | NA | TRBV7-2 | TGTGCCAGCAGCCATTACCGGGACAGGGGTCGTGGCTACACCTTC | CASSHYRDRGRGYTF
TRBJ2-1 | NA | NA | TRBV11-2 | TGTGCCAGCAGCGGGGGACTGTATAATGAGCAGTTCTTC | CASSGGLYNEQFF
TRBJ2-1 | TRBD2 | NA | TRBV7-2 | TGTGCCAGCAGCTGGGGACTACCCTTTAACAATGAGCAGTTCTTC | CASSWGLPFNNEQFF
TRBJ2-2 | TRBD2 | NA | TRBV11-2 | TGTGCCAGCAGCCCACGGACTAGCGGGAGTCTGTGGTACACCGTGGAGCTGTTTTTT | CASSPRTSGSLWYTVELFF
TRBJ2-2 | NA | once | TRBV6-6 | TGTGCCAGCAGTTACTCGGGGAGAGGGCACCGGGAGCTGTTTTTT | CASSYSGRGHRELFF
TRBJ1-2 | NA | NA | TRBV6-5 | TGTGCCAGCAGCAAGAACAGAGCCTATGGCTACACCTTC | CASSKNRAYGYTF
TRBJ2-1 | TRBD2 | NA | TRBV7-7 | TGTGCCAGCAGCTTAAACCCCGCAACGGGAGGGAGTTCCTACAATGAGCAGTTCTTC | CASSLNPATGGSSYNEQFF
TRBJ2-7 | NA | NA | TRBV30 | TGTGCCTGGAGTGTTGACAGCTACGAGCAGTACTTC | CAWSVDSYEQYF
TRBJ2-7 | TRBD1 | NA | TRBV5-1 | TGCGCCAGCAGCAAGGGACAGGGGGACTACGAGCAGTACTTC | CASSKGQGDYEQYF
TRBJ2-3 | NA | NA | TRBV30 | TGTGCCTGCTCGCGCCGAGATACGCAGTATTTT | CACSRRDTQYF
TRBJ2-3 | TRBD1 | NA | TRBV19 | TGTGCCAGTAGGGCTACAGGGGGCTGGGTAGCAGATACGCAGTATTTT | CASRATGGWVADTQYF
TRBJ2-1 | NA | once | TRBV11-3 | TGTGCCAGCAGCTTATCGGTAGGTGAGCAGTTCTTC | CASSLSVGEQFF
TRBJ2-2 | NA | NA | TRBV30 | TGTGCCTGGAGTGTCAGGGGTTACGGGGAGCTGTTTTTT | CAWSVRGYGELFF
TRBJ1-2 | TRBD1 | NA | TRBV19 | TGTGCCAGTAGTATACGGACAGGGTGGGATGGCTACACCTTC | CASSIRTGWDGYTF
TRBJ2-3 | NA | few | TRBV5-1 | TGCGCCAGCAGCTTCTTTCCCCTCAAAGGGGGAGATACGCAGTATTTT | CASSFFPLKGGDTQYF
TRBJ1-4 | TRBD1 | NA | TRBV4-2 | TGTGCCAGCAGCCAACCGGGACAGGATAATGAAAAACTGTTTTTT | CASSQPGQDNEKLFF